The 6 T cell receptor beta chains presented below share a single source sample, sequenced in a study of blood T cell repertoires in COVID-19. Profiled with immunoSEQ multiplex PCR; TCRdb holds only in-frame clones, not every one. The data show some 130,000 clones, roughly three quarters seen once. Sequencing input: peripheral blood. These receptors originate from a woman aged 70 to 79 with acute or convalescent COVID-19.

The chain recombines TRBV19 with TRBJ1-5; D is uncertain. The germline V and J ends were trimmed by 8 bases and 2 bases, with 13 bases remaining between them. The CDR3 consists of 14 residues. The germline V gene encodes CDR1 LNHDA and CDR2 SQIVND (reference sequence). CDR3 region: CASGEGLGNQPQHF. CDR3 nucleotides: TGTGCCAGTGGGGAGGGTCTCGGCAATCAGCCCCAGCATTTT. Based on the CDR3 plus reference TRBV19 and TRBJ1-5, the full variable domain is DGGITQSPKYLFRKEGQNVTLSCEQNLNHDAMYWYRQDPGQGLRLIYYSQIVNDFQKGDIAEGYSVSREKKESFPLTVTSAQKNPTAFYLCASGEGLGNQPQHFGDGTRLSIL.

This chain connects TRBV13 to TRBJ1-1, with unresolved D. The length of the CDR3 is 13 residues. CDR1 and CDR2 from the germline V gene are PRHDT and FYEKMQ (reference sequence). V dropped 5 bases and J dropped 3 bases, with 10 bases sitting between them. CDR3 DNA sequence: TGTGCCAGCAGCGTAACGCGTGACACTGAAGCTTTCTTT. As protein: CASSVTRDTEAFF.

The chain is built from TRBV27 and TRBJ1-4; no definite D call. Germline V CDR1 and CDR2: MNHEY, SMNVEV (reference sequence). This CDR3 has 16 residues. The V end lost 1 base, the J end lost 4 bases, and 13 bases lay between the germline ends. CDR3 DNA: TGTGCCAGCAGTTTATTCACCCCGGGGAGTAATGAAAAACTGTTTTTT. Its protein product is CASSLFTPGSNEKLFF.

This clone has just a few counts. The chain uses TRBV7-2 and TRBJ2-7; 8 nucleotides agree with TRBD2. CDR1 is SGHTA and CDR2 is FQGNSA in the germline V gene. The CDR3 covers 15 residues. V was pared by 5 bases and J by 6 bases, with 12 bases of the junction left unmatched. CDR3 loop: CASSPRSSGAVEQYF. For the CDR3, the DNA is TGTGCCAGCAGCCCCCGAAGTAGCGGGGCCGTCGAGCAGTACTTC.

J is TRBJ2-3 and V is TRBV6-5, with 10 nucleotides matching TRBD1. This CDR3 region has 15 residues. Trimming at V came to 6 bases and at J to 0 bases, leaving 3 bases not matched to a gene. CDR1 is MNHEY, CDR2 SVGAGI, per germline. The CDR3 DNA is TGTGCCAGCAGATCGGGACAGGGGAGCACAGATACGCAGTATTTT. Translated, it gives CASRSGQGSTDTQYF.

The chain recombines TRBV19 with TRBJ2-7; 9 positions match TRBD1. Per germline, CDR1 LNHDA and CDR2 SQIVND (reference sequence). Trimming removed 4 bases from V and 6 bases from J; junction bases left unmatched: 7. CDR3 length: 14 residues. CDR3 loop: CASSTTGGSLEQYF. CDR3 nucleotide sequence: TGTGCCAGTAGTACGACAGGGGGGTCGCTCGAGCAGTACTTC.